This record covers a single TCR beta chain. The CDR3 covers 16 residues. Trimming cost V 0 bases and J 8 bases; bases outside gene matches: 10. Per the germline V gene, CDR1 is LGHDT and CDR2 is YNNKEL (reference sequence). Authors' data handling: Estimates of nucleated cell counts were drawn from the amplification of reference gene primers. TCRdb keeps only in-frame clones here, not all; method: immunoSEQ multiplex PCR. V and J calls and clone size are copied from that table; D and trimming were computed from the DNA. The table shows roughly 300,000 clones, with about 82% occurring only once. This specimen comes from a study of blood T cell repertoires in COVID-19. Looking at the study overall: T cells, B-cell-depleted T cells, or PBMCs provided the cDNA or gDNA that served as material.

The sample taken for sequencing was peripheral blood. This rearrangement joins TRBV3-1 (or the pseudogene TRBV3-2) to TRBJ2-3, with TRBD2 matching 8 bases. This TCR derives from a human donor in a cohort sampled during active COVID-19. In nucleotides, the CDR3 is TGTGCCAGCAGCCAAGATAAAACGGGACTAGGAGCTACGCAGTATTTT. It codes for CASSQDKTGLGATQYF.